A selection of T cell receptor beta chains follows, all from one sample in a study of long-term antiretroviral therapy in people with HIV. Using immunoSEQ multiplex PCR, the repertoire was profiled, and TCRdb retains in-frame clones only, with some absent. The table records about 28,000 clones, 87% of them present only once. Sequencing used unsorted PBMCs, obtained 2 years after starting antiretroviral therapy. Source of these receptors: a man aged 50-60 years with HIV. CDR3s leave out the opening cysteine and the closing phenylalanine or tryptophan. The D gene is left open where the match is weak. Clone size is stated in some rows and not others, as once, few, many or a class when expanded.

d_call j_call clone_size v_call cdr3_aa
- TRBJ1-1 - TRBV6-5 ASSHSGLNTEAF
- TRBJ1-1 - TRBV7-9 ASSSRETEAF
- TRBJ2-3 once TRBV30 AWRGEQTSGTQY
TRBD2 TRBJ2-3 - TRBV11-2 ASSRAGTSKDTQY
- TRBJ2-3 - TRBV23-1 ASSLKRTSNWTDTQY
TRBD1 TRBJ2-1 - TRBV11-2 ASSLDGTDPQF
- TRBJ2-7 - TRBV6-5 ASSYSPETYEQY
TRBD1 TRBJ2-2 - TRBV5-1 ASSLDGTGVTGELF
TRBD2 TRBJ2-5 once TRBV4-1 ASSHLLAGGPPETQY
- TRBJ2-7 - TRBV27 ASRPSGTEPYEQY
- TRBJ2-5 - TRBV11-2 ASSLRLGQETQY
TRBD1 TRBJ1-5 - TRBV6-5 ASSRDRGQPQH
TRBD1 TRBJ1-2 few TRBV10-3 AILRERQGNYGYT
- TRBJ1-5 - TRBV13 ASSLAGFNQPQH
TRBD1 TRBJ2-2 few TRBV7-3 ASSRGQGVPGELF
TRBD1 TRBJ1-1 - TRBV10-3 AISELGTGRNTEAF
- TRBJ1-1 - TRBV6-5 ASSRGGGNEAF
- TRBJ2-1 - TRBV7-9 ASSPRGLTSLLSYNEQF
- TRBJ2-7 - TRBV11-2 ASSLDVGTYEQY
- TRBJ2-4 - TRBV27 ASSLSIGANRY
- TRBJ1-6 - TRBV30 AWSRGMTSPLH
TRBD2 TRBJ2-3 - TRBV9 ASSYRTSGIGDTQY
- TRBJ2-5 once TRBV4-3 ASSQEPTKTQY
TRBD2 TRBJ2-1 once TRBV5-1 ASSLVGGVVGPYNEQF
- TRBJ1-4 - TRBV7-9 ASSRTNEKLF
- TRBJ1-2 - TRBV2 ASSEFAANYGYT
- TRBJ2-2 - TRBV14 ASSPTRDTNTGELF
TRBD2 TRBJ2-7 - TRBV5-4 ASRTGGSGKGEQY
- TRBJ2-2 - TRBV21-1 ASIDRWGTEPGELF
- TRBJ1-3 few TRBV28 ASSSQGSGNTIY
- TRBJ2-1 - TRBV7-7 ASSLSTSLSSYNEQF
- TRBJ1-6 once TRBV19 ASSISQDWAYNSPLH
TRBD1 TRBJ2-1 - TRBV6-1 ASSEEGTGGNEQF
TRBD2 TRBJ2-1 - TRBV28 ASSFQKGLAGARNEQF
TRBD2 TRBJ2-1 - TRBV5-1 ASSLAGSSYNEQF
- TRBJ2-3 few TRBV28 ASSGIGDTQY
- TRBJ1-6 - TRBV4-3 ASSQEGVQGPFH
- TRBJ1-1 once TRBV7-2 ASSLARGVNTEAF
- TRBJ2-7 - TRBV6-4 ASSLREYEQY
- TRBJ1-4 - TRBV7-9 ASSHEGGHEKLF
TRBD2 TRBJ2-2 - TRBV11-2 ASSLVYGGGANTGELF